Reported below is one T cell receptor beta chain. Its antigen is currently unknown. TCRdb keeps only in-frame clones here, not all; method: immunoSEQ multiplex PCR. The table records about 1.1 million clones, approximately 77% of them present only once. This CDR3 is 14 amino acids long. The germline V gene encodes CDR1 SGHRS and CDR2 YFSETQ. J was trimmed by 3 bases and V by 5 bases; bases with no gene match: 5. The source of the sample is a study of shared clonotypes between healthy human individuals. Study findings and constraints: Richness estimates generally favored naive over memory subsets.

The sequence was obtained from a man aged 18-30 years in good health. Some clones in this sample may be carry-over from other donors' samples. The sequenced sample consisted of memory CD4+ T cells from PBMCs. Subset of the sample: CD45RA-negative fraction. J is TRBJ2-1 and V is TRBV5-1, with 7 bases fitting TRBD2. The CDR3 DNA sequence: TGCGCCAGCAGTCCGGGGGGAGTCTACAATGAGCAGTTCTTC. It specifies CASSPGGVYNEQFF.